This T cell receptor (beta chain) stems from a study of blood T cell repertoires in COVID-19. About the study: The analysed material was cDNA or gDNA that came from T cells, B-cell-depleted T cells, or PBMCs.

Per the study methods: Amplifying reference gene primers gave estimates of nucleated cell counts. This table comes from immunoSEQ multiplex PCR, and its TCRdb copy is limited to in-frame clones, with some not included. V, J and clone size were drawn from that table, and D and trimming were deduced from the DNA. The sample holds about 220,000 clones, 86% seen once. Followed longitudinally, the Seattle patients had been enrolled during active infection. V was pared by 10 bases and J by 5 bases, with 7 bases between. This CDR3 contains 10 residues. Germline CDR1 is SNHLY and CDR2 is FYNNEI. Sequencing input: peripheral blood. The genes are TRBV2 and TRBJ2-3; tentatively, D is TRBD1 (5 bases). The sequence was collected from a woman between 50 and 59 years old with COVID-19, enrolled during active disease. The CDR3, as DNA: TGTGCCACCCAGGGAGATACGCAGTATTTT. Translated: CATQGDTQYF.